This entry concerns a single TCR beta chain. The data were taken from a study of CD8 T cells in Susac syndrome. Per the germline V gene, CDR1 is MNHEY and CDR2 is SVGAGI. The ends were cut back, 10 bases at V and 11 bases at J, with 15 bases in the middle. CDR3 length: 11 amino acids. RNA, at about 0.45 to 1 ug, was reverse transcribed with random hexamers. TCRdb reanalysed the immunoSEQ multiplex PCR reads using MiXCR and keeps one entry per CDR3 protein. The data contain some 260,000 distinct CDR3 sequences, just over 90% of them singletons. The chain carries TRBV6-5 and TRBJ1-3; D may be TRBD1 (5 bases). The sample taken for sequencing was CD4+ T cells from PBMCs. The receptor was derived from a human donor with multiple sclerosis. CDR3 amino acids: CATGGGRAIYF. The CDR3 DNA sequence: TGTGCCACCGGCGGGGGGAGGGCCATATATTTT.